This record looks at one T cell receptor beta chain sequence and its context. One junction end disagrees with the germline gene, perhaps due to a read error. Different DNA sequences within this sample yield the same CDR3. In the original processing: Estimation of nucleated cell counts was performed using reference gene primer amplification. Measured with immunoSEQ multiplex PCR; TCRdb has only the in-frame clones, and not every one. The V and J calls and clone size were taken over from that table, and D and trimming were inferred from the DNA. In the table there are about 230,000 clones, over 80% of which are singletons. This entry belongs to a study of blood T cell repertoires in COVID-19. Study overall: Samples representing acute and convalescent COVID-19 were sourced from the United States, Italy and Spain. PBMCs, B-cell-depleted T cells, or T cells provided the cDNA or gDNA that made up the material.

CDR1 is ENHRY and CDR2 is SYGVKD in the germline V gene. There are 16 residues in the CDR3. The V call is TRBV10-3, the J call TRBJ2-3; 12 positions match TRBD2. This clonotype was obtained from a woman between 25 and 40 years old with COVID-19, enrolled during active disease. Source material: peripheral blood. The CDR3 coding sequence is TGTGCCATCAGTGCTCCTAGCGGGGGGGCCACAGATACGCAATATTTT. As protein: CAISAPSGGATDTQYF.